The 19 T cell receptor beta chains below were found in one sample sequenced in a study of cytotoxic CD8 clonotypes in ibrutinib-treated CLL. This table comes from immunoSEQ multiplex PCR, and its TCRdb copy is limited to in-frame clones, with some not included. The data show over 200,000 clones, approximately 79% seen once. Sequenced here: PBMCs, sampled after 12 months of ibrutinib treatment. The source of these receptors is a human donor with chronic lymphocytic leukemia.

The genes are TRBV5-6 and TRBJ2-7; D possibly matches TRBD1 or TRBD2 (5 bases each). CDR3 length: 14 residues. Germline lookup yields CDR1 SGHDT and CDR2 YYEEEE. V lost 1 base and J lost 0, with 8 bases in between. CDR3 region: CASSLRDASYEQYF. The DNA for the CDR3 is TGTGCCAGCAGCTTGAGGGACGCCTCCTACGAGCAGTACTTC. Variable domain in full (rest from reference TRBV5-6 and TRBJ2-7): DAGVTQSPTHLIKTRGQQVTLRCSPKSGHDTVSWYQQALGQGPQFIFQYYEEEERQRGNFPDRFSGHQFPNYSSELNVNALLLGDSALYLCASSLRDASYEQYFGPGTRLTVT.

This clone has a single count. Mismatch with germline at one junction end may stem from a read error. This chain connects TRBV6-6 to TRBJ2-7, with D tentatively TRBD1 (5 bases). Germline values: CDR1 MNHNY, CDR2 SVGAGI (reference sequence). The CDR3 consists of 13 residues. In DNA form, the CDR3 reads TGTGCCAGCAGTCCTTCAGGGTTAGACGAGAAGTACTTC. This codes for CASSPSGLDEKYF.

To note about this clone: Other nucleotide sequences from this sample produce the same CDR3. The chain links TRBV19 to TRBJ2-1, with a weak D call TRBD2 (6 bases). Trimming removed 6 bases at V and 0 bases at J, with 12 bases between. The CDR3 consists of 15 residues. Germline CDR1 LNHDA, CDR2 SQIVND (reference sequence). The CDR3 DNA follows: TGTGCCAGTAGCATGGGGGGAAGCTCCTACAATGAGCAGTTCTTC. It specifies CASSMGGSSYNEQFF.

This clone has more than one count but fewer than ten. In DNA form, the CDR3 reads TGTGCCAGCAGCTCCCTCATCTACGAGCAGTACTTC. Translation: CASSSLIYEQYF. The rearrangement uses TRBV13 and TRBJ2-7; D call uncertain. The germline CDR1 and CDR2 sequences are PRHDT and FYEKMQ (reference sequence). The ends were cut back, 4 bases at V and 3 bases at J, with 7 bases in the middle. The CDR3 covers 12 residues.

CDR3 region: CATSRGAGSSGNTIYF. CDR3 sequence (DNA): TGTGCCACCAGCAGAGGAGCAGGTAGCTCTGGAAACACCATATATTTT. The chain is built from TRBV15 and TRBJ1-3; D remains ambiguous. Trimming removed 1 base from V and 0 bases from J, with 10 bases in between. This CDR3 spans 16 amino acids. CDR1 is LNHNV, CDR2 YYDKDF, per germline (reference sequence).

This clone was recorded many times. The V gene is TRBV10-1, the J gene TRBJ1-4; D remains ambiguous. The CDR3 is 11 residues long. V lost 8 bases, J lost 8 bases, and 9 bases lay in between. Looked up from germline, CDR1 is WNHNN and CDR2 is SYGVQD (reference sequence). CDR3 DNA sequence: TGCGCCAGCCTCTTAGGCGAAAAACTGTTTTTT. As protein: CASLLGEKLFF.

This clone was detected only once. The rearrangement links TRBV6-5 to TRBJ1-3; 7 positions match TRBD1. V dropped 6 bases and J dropped 4; count of bases not matched to a gene: 3. Per germline, CDR1 MNHEY and CDR2 SVGAGI. This CDR3 has 13 residues. The CDR3 reads CASRTGSGNTIYF. CDR3 bases: TGTGCCAGCAGGACAGGGTCAGGAAACACCATATATTTT.

The chain is built from TRBV15 and TRBJ1-2, with 7 bases fitting TRBD1. After removal of 2 bases from V and 0 bases from J, the junction contained 9 bases not matched to a gene. CDR1 is LNHNV and CDR2 is YYDKDF in the germline V gene (reference sequence). The CDR3 runs 17 residues. CDR3 in DNA: TGTGCCACCAGCAGACTGGAGGGACAGATCACTAACTATGGCTACACCTTC. Translating gives CATSRLEGQITNYGYTF.

V and J are TRBV7-9 and TRBJ2-2, with 10 bases lining up with TRBD2. The CDR3 sequence is 16 residues long. J gave up 5 bases and V 6 bases, and 9 bases lay outside the gene matches. Germline V lookup: CDR1 SEHNR, CDR2 FQNEAQ (reference sequence). In DNA form, the CDR3 reads TGTGCCAGCAGACCACCGGGACTAGCGACTACCGGGGAGCTGTTTTTT. Translated, it gives CASRPPGLATTGELFF.

This clone has a count of ten or more. This chain connects TRBV6-6 to TRBJ1-3; D might be TRBD1 (5 bases). The V gene's germline CDR1 is MNHNY and CDR2 SVGAGI (reference sequence). The CDR3 runs to 15 residues. Trimming pared 2 bases from V and 3 bases from J, leaving 11 bases between. CDR3 sequence: CASSYPTGLGNTIYF. DNA for the CDR3: TGTGCCAGCAGTTACCCCACAGGACTTGGAAACACCATATATTTT.

A single count supports this clone. V gene TRBV2 combines with J gene TRBJ2-1; tentatively, D is TRBD1 (5 bases). Trimming removed 8 bases at V and 8 bases at J, with 19 bases between. Germline lookup yields CDR1 SNHLY and CDR2 FYNNEI. This CDR3 has 14 residues. CDR3 bases: TGTGCCAGCCCCAAGGTGGGCAGGGCTGATGAGCAGTTCTTC. Protein: CASPKVGRADEQFF.

The chain employs TRBV27 and TRBJ2-7; 12 bases are shared with TRBD2. Germline CDR1 MNHEY, CDR2 SMNVEV (reference sequence). The CDR3 runs to 17 residues. The V and J ends lost 2 bases and 2 bases, in that order; junction bases with no gene match: 7. CDR3 amino acids: CASSLRLAGDGAYEQYF. The CDR3 DNA sequence: TGTGCCAGCAGTTTAAGACTAGCGGGAGATGGAGCCTACGAGCAGTACTTC.

This chain joins TRBV5-8 and TRBJ2-7; no reliable D call. Germline V gene sequence: CDR1 SGHTS, CDR2 YDEGEE. V was shortened by 7 bases and J by 5 bases, with 25 bases between the two germline ends. The CDR3 spans 16 residues. The CDR3, as DNA: TGTGCCAGCCAATCCCATGTGGCGAAGGGTCTAGACGAGCAGTACTTC. It specifies CASQSHVAKGLDEQYF.

The chain couples TRBV5-5 to TRBJ1-3; maybe TRBD1 (6 bases). CDR3 length equals 14 residues. CDR1 is SGHKS and CDR2 is YYEKEE in the germline V gene (reference sequence). Trimming pared 6 bases from V and 0 bases from J, leaving 10 bases between. The CDR3 DNA reads TGTGCCAGCAAAAAGGGGGACTCTGGAAACACCATATATTTT. This translates into CASKKGDSGNTIYF.

This chain connects TRBV25-1 to TRBJ2-7, with no clear D. V was pared by 4 bases and J by 3 bases, with 16 bases between. The CDR3 has 15 residues. Germline V lookup: CDR1 MGHDK, CDR2 SYGVNS. CDR3 protein: CASSGYPGLDYEQYF. DNA of the CDR3: TGTGCCAGCAGTGGTTACCCGGGTCTAGACTACGAGCAGTACTTC.

This clone was observed a single time. J is TRBJ2-1 and V is TRBV9; the D gene is possibly TRBD1 (5 bases). There are 14 residues in the CDR3. The germline CDR1 and CDR2 sequences are SGDLS and YYNGEE. The V end lost 4 bases, the J end lost 5 bases, and 13 bases lay between the germline ends. DNA of the CDR3: TGTGCCAGCAGCATACGGACATTCGACAATGAGCAGTTCTTC. As protein: CASSIRTFDNEQFF.

The chain uses TRBV19 and TRBJ1-2; D call uncertain. This CDR3 is 12 amino acids long. The germline V gene encodes CDR1 LNHDA and CDR2 SQIVND (reference sequence). With 8 bases removed from V and 5 bases from J, the gap between germline ends came to 12 bases. CDR3 amino acids: CASHTGGYGYTF. The CDR3, as DNA: TGTGCCAGTCACACCGGCGGGTATGGCTACACCTTC. Filled out from reference TRBV19 and TRBJ1-2, the complete variable domain reads DGGITQSPKYLFRKEGQNVTLSCEQNLNHDAMYWYRQDPGQGLRLIYYSQIVNDFQKGDIAEGYSVSREKKESFPLTVTSAQKNPTAFYLCASHTGGYGYTFGSGTRLTVV.

This clone occurred a few times. The rearrangement joins TRBV14 to TRBJ1-1; D call uncertain. The CDR3 totals 13 residues. Per the germline V gene, CDR1 is SGHDN and CDR2 is FVKESK. V was shortened by 4 bases and J by 1 base, with 7 bases between the two germline ends. The DNA for the CDR3 is TGTGCCAGCAGCCTCCAGCAGAACACTGAAGCTTTCTTT. Translation: CASSLQQNTEAFF.

This clone was found once. The gene calls are TRBV2 and TRBJ1-2, with 8 positions matching TRBD1. The CDR3 loop spans 15 amino acids. The V gene end was trimmed by 3 bases and the J gene end by 5 bases; junction bases not matched to a gene: 8. CDR1 is SNHLY, CDR2 FYNNEI, per germline. CDR3 in DNA: TGTGCCAGCAGTGATCTGGGACAGGTACTTTATGGCTACACCTTC. It is translated as CASSDLGQVLYGYTF.